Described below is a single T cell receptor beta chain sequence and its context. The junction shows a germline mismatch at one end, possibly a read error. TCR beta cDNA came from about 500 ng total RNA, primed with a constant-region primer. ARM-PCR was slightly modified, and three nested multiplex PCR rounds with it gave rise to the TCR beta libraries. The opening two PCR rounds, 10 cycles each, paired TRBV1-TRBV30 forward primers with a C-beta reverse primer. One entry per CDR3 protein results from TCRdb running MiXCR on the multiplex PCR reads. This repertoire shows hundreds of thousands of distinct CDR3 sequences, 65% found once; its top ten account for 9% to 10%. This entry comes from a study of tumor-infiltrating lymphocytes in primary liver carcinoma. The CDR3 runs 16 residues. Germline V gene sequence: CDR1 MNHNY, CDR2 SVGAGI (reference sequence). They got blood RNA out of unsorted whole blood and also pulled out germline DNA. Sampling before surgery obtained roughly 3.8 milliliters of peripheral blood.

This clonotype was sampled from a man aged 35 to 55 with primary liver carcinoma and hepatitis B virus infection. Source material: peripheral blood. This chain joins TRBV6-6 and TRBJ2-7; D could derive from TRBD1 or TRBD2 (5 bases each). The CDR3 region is CASNYSGRDASYEQYF. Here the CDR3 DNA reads TGTGCCAGCAATTACTCGGGTCGGGACGCCTCCTACGAGCAGTACTTC.